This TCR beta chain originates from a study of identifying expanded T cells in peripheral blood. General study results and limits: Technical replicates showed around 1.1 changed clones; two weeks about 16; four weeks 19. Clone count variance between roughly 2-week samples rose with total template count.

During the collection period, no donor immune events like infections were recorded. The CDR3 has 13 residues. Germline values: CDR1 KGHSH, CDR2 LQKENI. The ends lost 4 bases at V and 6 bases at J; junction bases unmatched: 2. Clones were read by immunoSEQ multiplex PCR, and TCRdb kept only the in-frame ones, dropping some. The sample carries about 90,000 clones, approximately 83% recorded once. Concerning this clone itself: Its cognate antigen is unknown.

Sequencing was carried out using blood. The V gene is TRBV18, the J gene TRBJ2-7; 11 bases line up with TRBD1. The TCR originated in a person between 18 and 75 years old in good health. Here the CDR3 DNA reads TGTGCCAGCTCACAAGGGACAGGGGGCGAGCAGTACTTC. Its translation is CASSQGTGGEQYF.